The source of this T cell receptor (beta chain) is a study of post-analysis software for immune sequencing data. Study summary: The disease courses covered relapsing-remitting, secondary progressive and progressive-relapsing multiple sclerosis.

Trimming took 1 base from V and 6 from J; bases not matched to a gene: 11. There are 17 residues in the CDR3. Germline CDR1 SEHNR, CDR2 FQNEAQ (reference sequence). Findings and caveats of the study: Clustering by F measure revealed strong co-clustering among samples prepared together in one batch. Five or six TRBV segments appeared more often in patients than in controls, and TRBV5-6, TRBV5-1 and TRBV20-1 were among these.

cDNA libraries for TCR beta contained unique molecular identifiers. When 1 to 10 million T cells were used, they gave hundreds of thousands of cDNA molecules. MiXCR was run by TCRdb on the PCR reads, yielding one entry per CDR3 protein. This sample carries 750,000 to 900,000 distinct CDR3 sequences, roughly 46% of them seen once, and the ten largest clones take 4.9%. For this clonotype: The antigen remains undetermined.

The sample consisted of blood. The chain joins TRBV7-9 to TRBJ1-2; TRBD1 agrees at 10 bases. This TCR was recovered from a girl aged 5-17 years with multiple sclerosis. The CDR3 sequence: CASSLGGTGAASDGYTF. CDR3 nucleotides: TGTGCCAGCAGCTTAGGGGGGACAGGGGCCGCTTCAGATGGCTACACCTTC.